This TCR beta chain is drawn from a study of T cells in narcolepsy (dated by TCRdb to 2016 to 2018). Describing the broader study: Patients with narcolepsy type 1 or type 2 (NT1, NT2) were enrolled in the study together with healthy control donors. To look for autoreactive T cells in narcolepsy patients that target self-antigens of hypocretin neurons (hypocretin, TRIB2), the study used TCR Vbeta sequencing to follow clonotypes in blood and CSF.

This clone was seen a handful of times. Which antigen it targets is not known. There are no base qualities to consult, and no much larger clone falls within one base. For TCR Vbeta sequencing, memory CD4+ T cells were sorted ex vivo from the peripheral blood of both healthy controls and narcolepsy patients. To prepare the library, the immunoSEQ multiplex PCR assay was applied. TCRdb obtained this table from immuneACCESS and retained in-frame rearrangements with V and J assigned. These tables miss some clones; where compared with another copy, unresolved V genes account for less than half of the shortfall, and the remainder is unexplained. This sample holds more than 30,000 clones; roughly 77% were observed only once. About 1.1% of the sample is in the top ten clones. V and J are truncated by 1 base and 0 bases respectively, leaving an intervening sequence of 12 bases. CDR1 and CDR2, looked up from the germline V gene, are KGHSH and LQKENI. There are 16 amino acids in the CDR3, from cysteine to phenylalanine inclusive. The entry retains the CDR3 DNA only, 48 bases that are in frame from base 1.

The study at large found these results: Numbers of sequenced blood memory CD4+ clonotypes were comparable, averaging approximately 42,000 in patients and under 35,000 in controls. According to the report, autoreactive clonotypes were detected serially in the blood of the same patients and of different patients, but not in healthy controls. Certain blood memory CD4+ repertoires from patients and controls had no sequences that matched autoreactive T cell clones. HCRT-specific and TRIB2-specific autoreactive clonotypes were highlighted in plots that compared CD4+ T cell clonotypes in CSF versus blood from the same patient.

The chain is made from TRBV18 and TRBJ1-2; the D segment could be TRBD1, given 6 matching bases. The sequenced material came from CD45RA- memory CD4+ T cells from PBMCs. According to the study, the label for this sample's cell subset or site signals: memory T cells sorted ex vivo from peripheral blood. The TCR sequence derives from a human donor with narcolepsy. The DNA reads as follows: TGTGCCAGCTCACCACTAACTAGGACAGCTAACTATGGCTACACCTTC. This translates into CASSPLTRTANYGYTF.